The subject of this entry is one TCR beta chain. Study members were between about 18 and 100 years old and lived in 25 or so US regions. Recovered status in Cohort 3 required two negative PCRs, clearance, or symptom resolution. This sample stems from a study of blood T cell repertoires in COVID-19. Study overall: From T cells, B-cell-depleted T cells, or PBMCs came the material, which was cDNA or gDNA.

Original analysis: Amplification from reference gene primers served as the basis for estimated nucleated cell counts. TCRdb's copy holds only in-frame clones and misses some; the assay was immunoSEQ multiplex PCR. Clonal size and the V and J genes are those of that table, whereas D and trimming came from the DNA. The sample consists of under 450,000 clones, roughly four fifths of them appearing once. CDR1 is SEHNR and CDR2 is FQNEAQ in the germline V gene (reference sequence). The V segment lost 8 bases and the J segment 7 bases; nucleotides outside the gene matches: 7. This CDR3 is 13 amino acids long.

The material sequenced was PBMCs or T cells enriched from blood (not recorded which). The clonotype comes from a woman aged 50 to 65 who had recovered from COVID-19. V gene TRBV7-9 combines with J gene TRBJ2-2, with 7 bases that match TRBD2. CDR3 coding DNA: TGTGCCAGCCTCCGGGAGGCTCACGGGGAGCTGTTTTTT. Translated, it gives CASLREAHGELFF.